This T cell receptor beta chain is from a study of technical replicates of blood from a few donors. The CDR3 is made up of 14 amino acids. Trimming took off 5 bases at V and 5 bases at J, with 16 bases between the two ends. Germline CDR1 and CDR2: SGHVS and FQNEAQ. The assay was immunoSEQ multiplex PCR, and TCRdb's table has in-frame clones only and misses some. The profile shows roughly 57,000 clones, 90% to 95% of them singletons. The receptor was derived from a human donor in good health. Some clones in this sample may be carry-over from other donors' samples. Sequencing input: PBMCs. The chain is built from TRBV7-8 and TRBJ2-7; TRBD2 might be the D (6 bases). CDR3 loop: CASSIGPPGDEQYF. DNA for the CDR3: TGTGCCAGCAGCATCGGTCCCCCGGGGGACGAGCAGTACTTC. The whole variable domain, remainder taken from reference TRBV7-8 and TRBJ2-7, is GAGVSQSPRYKVAKRGQDVALRCDPISGHVSLFWYQQALGQGPEFLTYFQNEAQLDKSGLPSDRFFAERPEGSVSTLKIQRTQQEDSAVYLCASSIGPPGDEQYFGPGTRLTVT.